These T cell receptor beta chains were read from a single sample in a study of blood T cell repertoires in COVID-19. Produced via immunoSEQ multiplex PCR; TCRdb's table is partial and in-frame only. The sample records 400,000 to 450,000 clones, 85% to 90% being singletons. The sequenced sample was PBMCs or T cells enriched from blood (not recorded which). All receptors come from a man aged 25-45 years who had recovered from COVID-19. Each CDR3 is given without its conserved first and last residue. Each record gives: J gene, V gene, CDR3 protein.

TRBJ1-1	TRBV28	ASRAPDRLAEAF
TRBJ1-3	TRBV5-4	ASSLTWVRDTIY
TRBJ1-2	TRBV29-1	SASGQLYNGYT
TRBJ2-1	TRBV25-1	ASKLAGVNEQF
TRBJ1-5	TRBV28	ASSYPGGWNQPQH
TRBJ2-5	TRBV7-2	ASSFLRGETQY
TRBJ2-3	TRBV5-1	ASSYGTSGTDTQY
TRBJ2-1	TRBV19	ASTMGGDYNEQF
TRBJ2-1	TRBV20-1	SERIYNEQF
TRBJ2-3	TRBV19	ASNEGGPGTDTQY
TRBJ2-1	TRBV30	AWSYSGQQF
TRBJ2-1	TRBV7-6	ASRAGRGTYNEQF
TRBJ2-2	TRBV7-2	ASSSGGRAGELF
TRBJ1-2	TRBV19	ATNTHGNYGYT
TRBJ2-7	TRBV7-9	ASSPSGQNYEQY
TRBJ1-2	TRBV30	AWGRDRGSYGYT
TRBJ2-7	TRBV7-9	ASSTLMTASSYEQY
TRBJ2-5	TRBV7-9	ASSTRTGGETQY
TRBJ1-5	TRBV6-5	ATQKREGQPQH
TRBJ1-1	TRBV19	ASSGQGTNTEAF
TRBJ2-5	TRBV30	AWATYGDEETQY
TRBJ2-7	TRBV5-4	ASSPGTSGRNYEQY
TRBJ1-6	TRBV3-1/TRBV3-2	ASSQDRNSPLH
TRBJ2-1	TRBV6-5	ASSRTSSHNEQF
TRBJ1-5	TRBV28	ASSSLDRGKNQPQH
TRBJ2-7	TRBV5-1	ASSLVSSYEQY
TRBJ2-2	TRBV19	ASSTPPGQGRTGELF
TRBJ2-7	TRBV5-1	ASSSGDFGYEQY
TRBJ2-2	TRBV7-8	ASSSSVAGKVTGELF